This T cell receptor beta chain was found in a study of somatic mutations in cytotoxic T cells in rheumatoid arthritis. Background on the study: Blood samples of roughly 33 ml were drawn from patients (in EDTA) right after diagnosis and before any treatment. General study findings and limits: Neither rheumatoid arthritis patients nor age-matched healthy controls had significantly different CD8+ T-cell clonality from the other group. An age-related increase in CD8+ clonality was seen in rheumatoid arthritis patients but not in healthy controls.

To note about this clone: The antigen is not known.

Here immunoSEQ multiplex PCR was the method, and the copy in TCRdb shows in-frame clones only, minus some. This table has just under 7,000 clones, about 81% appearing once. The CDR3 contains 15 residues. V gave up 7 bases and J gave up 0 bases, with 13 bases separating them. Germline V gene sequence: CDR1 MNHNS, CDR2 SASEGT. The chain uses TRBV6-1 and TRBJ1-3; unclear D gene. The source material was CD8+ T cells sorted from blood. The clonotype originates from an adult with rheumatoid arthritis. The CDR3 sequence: CASTSRLDSGNTIYF. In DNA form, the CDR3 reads TGTGCCAGCACTTCTAGGTTGGACTCTGGAAACACCATATATTTT.